These 22 T cell receptor beta chains were sequenced from one sample in a study of T cell repertoires in ileal Crohn's disease. Method: immunoSEQ multiplex PCR; TCRdb's copy keeps in-frame clones and lacks some. The table has more than 15,000 clones, approximately 80% seen once; the top ten hold over 3.5%. The sample's time point: inflamed ileum from the surgical specimen. The sequenced sample consisted of ileal tissue. All receptors derive from an adult with Crohn's disease.

V is TRBV7-9 and J is TRBJ1-2; possibly TRBD1 for D (6 bases). Trimming removed 3 bases at V and 7 bases at J, with 12 bases between. Germline V gene data show CDR1 as SEHNR and CDR2 as FQNEAQ (reference sequence). CDR3 length equals 13 residues. The CDR3 region has the DNA TGTGCCAGCAGCTTTTCGACAGGCGGTGGCTACACCTTC. Protein sequence: CASSFSTGGGYTF.

This chain connects TRBV5-8 to TRBJ1-5; D gene uncertain. The CDR3 covers 13 residues. Trimming took off 2 bases at V and 4 bases at J, with 7 bases between the two ends. Germline V lookup: CDR1 SGHTS, CDR2 YDEGEE. The CDR3 DNA reads TGTGCCAGCAGCTTCGAGGGAAATCAGCCCCAGCATTTT. Translated, it gives CASSFEGNQPQHF.

The gene calls are TRBV4-2 and TRBJ2-7, with D tentatively TRBD1 or TRBD2 (5 bases each). With 4 bases removed from V and 7 bases from J, the gap between germline ends came to 23 bases. This CDR3 is built from 16 residues. CDR1 LGHNA and CDR2 YNFKEQ come from the germline V gene. The CDR3 DNA sequence: TGTGCCAGCAGCCCACTGGGGGAAAACCCCTCGGAGGAGCAGTACTTC. Amino acids: CASSPLGENPSEEQYF.

This rearrangement joins TRBV5-1 to TRBJ1-3, with D unresolved. V lost 0 bases, J lost 1 base, and 5 bases lay in between. There are 14 residues in the CDR3. The germline V gene has CDR1 SGHRS and CDR2 YFSETQ. CDR3 bases: TGCGCCAGCAGCTTGGGTGGATCTGGAAACACCATATATTTT. Its translation: CASSLGGSGNTIYF. Complete variable domain (other parts from reference TRBV5-1 and TRBJ1-3): KAGVTQTPRYLIKTRGQQVTLSCSPISGHRSVSWYQQTPGQGLQFLFEYFSETQRNKGNFPGRFSGRQFSNSRSEMNVSTLELGDSALYLCASSLGGSGNTIYFGEGSWLTVV.

V usage is TRBV28 and J usage is TRBJ2-7; 14 positions match TRBD2. Germline values: CDR1 MDHEN, CDR2 SYDVKM. CDR3 length: 16 residues. V was clipped by 4 bases and J by 5 bases; unmatched bases: 7. CDR3 nucleotides: TGTGCCAGCAGTTCCGGGACTAGCGGGAGTCGACACGAGCAGTACTTC. It yields the protein CASSSGTSGSRHEQYF.

CDR3 nucleotide sequence: TGCGCCAGCAGCCCAGGGGAGGGTCAGCCCCAGCATTTT. Residues: CASSPGEGQPQHF. V and J are TRBV5-1 and TRBJ1-5, with a possible D match to TRBD1 (6 bases). CDR3 length: 13 residues. CDR1 SGHRS and CDR2 YFSETQ come from the germline V gene. Trimming stripped 4 bases from V and 6 bases from J, with 11 bases between.

This clone was detected a few times. The chain recombines TRBV5-1 with TRBJ2-7, with 12 bases lining up with TRBD1. CDR3 size: 17 residues. The germline CDR1 and CDR2 sequences are SGHRS and YFSETQ. Trimming cost V 4 bases and J 5 bases; bases outside gene matches: 13. The CDR3 DNA follows: TGCGCCAGCAGCCCCGTTGTGGCGGGACAGGGGGCCCACGAGCAGTACTTC. As protein: CASSPVVAGQGAHEQYF.

This chain joins TRBV10-2 and TRBJ1-6; 7 bases line up with TRBD1. Trimming took 4 bases from V and 4 from J; bases not matched to a gene: 10. The germline V gene encodes CDR1 WSHSY and CDR2 SAAADI. CDR3 length equals 17 residues. CDR3 residues: CASSGTGDRVYNSPLHF. CDR3 DNA sequence: TGCGCCAGCAGTGGGACCGGAGACAGGGTATATAATTCACCCCTCCACTTT.

This chain joins TRBV5-4 and TRBJ1-1; D not resolved. V dropped 4 bases and J dropped 0 bases, with 7 bases sitting between them. Germline lookup yields CDR1 SGHNT and CDR2 YYREEE (reference sequence). CDR3 length equals 13 residues. CDR3 nucleotides: TGTGCCAGCAGCACAGATATGAACACTGAAGCTTTCTTT. Encoded protein: CASSTDMNTEAFF.

This chain links TRBV5-1 with TRBJ1-1; D remains ambiguous. V lost 2 bases, J lost 0 bases, and 8 bases lay in between. CDR1 SGHRS and CDR2 YFSETQ come from the germline V gene. The CDR3 sequence is 14 residues long. The CDR3 loop is CASSFGQLNTEAFF. The DNA for the CDR3 is TGCGCCAGCAGCTTTGGGCAGTTGAACACTGAAGCTTTCTTT.

The chain recombines TRBV7-6 with TRBJ2-2; D unclear. V was trimmed by 3 bases and J by 6 bases, leaving 5 bases between them. Germline V CDR1 and CDR2: SGHVS, FNYEAQ. The CDR3 runs 12 residues. The CDR3 is CASSFSSGELFF. Here the CDR3 DNA reads TGTGCCAGCAGCTTCTCCTCCGGGGAGCTGTTTTTT. Together with reference TRBV7-6 and TRBJ2-2, the CDR3 gives the full variable domain: GAGVSQSPRYKVTKRGQDVALRCDPISGHVSLYWYRQALGQGPEFLTYFNYEAQQDKSGLPNDRFSAERPEGSISTLTIQRTEQRDSAMYRCASSFSSGELFFGEGSRLTVL.

V gene TRBV7-6 combines with J gene TRBJ2-1, with D possibly being TRBD1 or TRBD2 (5 bases each). V gave up 5 bases and J gave up 7 bases, with 18 bases separating them. This CDR3 is 15 amino acids long. Germline V gives CDR1 SGHVS, CDR2 FNYEAQ. CDR3 loop: CASSRGPSSGNEQFF. CDR3 DNA: TGTGCCAGCAGCCGGGGACCATCGTCAGGAAATGAGCAGTTCTTC.

In DNA, the CDR3 is TGTGCCAGCAGCTCCTCCATTCGGGAGGTACTGTGGGAGCAGTACTTC. Residues: CASSSSIREVLWEQYF. This chain links TRBV11-3 with TRBJ2-7, with TRBD2 matching 7 bases. Germline lookup yields CDR1 SGHNT and CDR2 YENEEA. V lost 4 bases, J lost 7 bases, and 16 bases stayed unmatched. CDR3 length equals 16 residues.

The chain links TRBV6-1 to TRBJ1-3; D call uncertain. V dropped 0 bases and J dropped 2 bases, with 8 bases sitting between them. This CDR3 region has 15 residues. Germline CDR1 reads MNHNS; CDR2 reads SASEGT. CDR3 DNA: TGTGCCAGCAGTGAAGCGCACCGCCCTGGAAACACCATATATTTT. It is translated as CASSEAHRPGNTIYF.

This clone has only one observation. The rearrangement links TRBV2 to TRBJ1-2; 9 bases map to TRBD1. Germline CDR1 reads SNHLY; CDR2 reads FYNNEI. V trimming: 3 bases; J trimming: 4 bases; junction bases outside the gene matches: 6. This CDR3 contains 15 residues. CDR3 bases: TGTGCCAGCAGTGACGGACAGGGGAATGGCTATGGCTACACCTTC. Translating gives CASSDGQGNGYGYTF.

J is TRBJ1-1 and V is TRBV6-6; D unclear. The CDR3 consists of 12 residues. V lost 6 bases to trimming and J lost 0 bases, with 5 bases between them. Germline V gene data show CDR1 as MNHNY and CDR2 as SVGAGI (reference sequence). CDR3 region: CASSTLNTEAFF. In DNA form, the CDR3 reads TGTGCCAGCAGCACCCTGAACACTGAAGCTTTCTTT.

There are a few counts of this clone. The chain has TRBV6-5 and TRBJ1-6; D is unresolved. V was cut by 2 bases and J by 4 bases, with 3 bases left in between. This CDR3 is 13 amino acids long. The germline CDR1 and CDR2 sequences are MNHEY and SVGAGI. CDR3 sequence: CASSYDYNSPLHF. CDR3 bases: TGTGCCAGCAGTTACGATTATAATTCACCCCTCCACTTT.

The chain combines TRBV11-3 with TRBJ2-7; 9 bases agree with TRBD1. The CDR3 consists of 14 residues. Per the germline V gene, CDR1 is SGHNT and CDR2 is YENEEA. Unmatched junction bases numbered 6, after V lost 5 bases and J lost 4 bases. This CDR3 is CASSPGQGRYEQYF. The CDR3 nucleotides are TGTGCCAGCAGCCCAGGACAGGGGCGGTACGAGCAGTACTTC.

The chain joins TRBV5-1 to TRBJ2-4; 11 bases align to TRBD2. Germline V lookup: CDR1 SGHRS, CDR2 YFSETQ. This CDR3 region has 17 residues. V lost 1 base, J lost 1 base, and 4 bases stayed unmatched. The CDR3 nucleotides are TGCGCCAGCAGCTTGCGGGCTAGCGGGGGGGCCAAAAACATTCAGTACTTC. The encoded protein is CASSLRASGGAKNIQYF.

This chain connects TRBV11-2 to TRBJ1-4, with TRBD1 identical over 8 bases. Trimming cost V 5 bases and J 4 bases; bases outside gene matches: 6. Germline V gene lookup returns CDR1 SGHAT and CDR2 FQNNGV. The CDR3 is made up of 15 amino acids. This chain's CDR3 is CASSAGTGGNEKLFF. Here the CDR3 DNA reads TGTGCCAGCAGCGCCGGGACAGGCGGTAATGAAAAACTGTTTTTT.

V usage is TRBV28 and J usage is TRBJ2-7; D might be TRBD1 or TRBD2, each matching 6 bases. V was pared by 7 bases and J by 6 bases, with 19 bases between. Per the germline V gene, CDR1 is MDHEN and CDR2 is SYDVKM. The CDR3 loop spans 14 amino acids. Here the CDR3 DNA reads TGTGCCAGCACCGATATAAGGGGGGTCTCCGAGCAGTACTTC. Translated, it gives CASTDIRGVSEQYF.

This chain links TRBV5-4 with TRBJ1-2; weak D call: TRBD1 (5 bases). The germline V gene encodes CDR1 SGHNT and CDR2 YYREEE (reference sequence). CDR3 length: 13 residues. V was shortened by 4 bases and J by 5 bases, with 12 bases between the two germline ends. The CDR3 DNA reads as TGTGCCAGCAGCAGGAGCTGGGGGTATGGCTACACCTTC. Its protein is CASSRSWGYGYTF.